This T cell receptor beta chain was sequenced for a study of cytomegalovirus exposure and HLA in healthy donors. V dropped 6 bases and J dropped 0; count of bases not matched to a gene: 8. This CDR3 is built from 15 residues. Germline V gene sequence: CDR1 LNHDA, CDR2 SQIVND (reference sequence). Study-wide findings and caveats: The authors listed roughly 150 TCR beta chains as cytomegalovirus-associated.

PCR involved 60 Vbeta and 13 Jbeta primers. Clones were read by immunoSEQ multiplex PCR, and TCRdb kept only the in-frame ones, dropping some. The profile shows around 150,000 clones, roughly three quarters of them singletons. Although they were nominally healthy when sampled, donors likely had unrecorded immune exposures. Concerning this clone: Its target is not known.

The TCR was taken from a human donor in good health. The sample consisted of PBMCs. The V and J genes are TRBV19 and TRBJ2-7; TRBD1 aligns across 7 bases. The CDR3 loop is CASSPPGQLSYEQYF. In DNA form, the CDR3 reads TGTGCCAGTAGCCCGCCGGGACAGCTCTCCTACGAGCAGTACTTC. The full variable domain, in which reference TRBV19 and TRBJ2-7 provide the parts outside the CDR3, is DGGITQSPKYLFRKEGQNVTLSCEQNLNHDAMYWYRQDPGQGLRLIYYSQIVNDFQKGDIAEGYSVSREKKESFPLTVTSAQKNPTAFYLCASSPPGQLSYEQYFGPGTRLTVT.